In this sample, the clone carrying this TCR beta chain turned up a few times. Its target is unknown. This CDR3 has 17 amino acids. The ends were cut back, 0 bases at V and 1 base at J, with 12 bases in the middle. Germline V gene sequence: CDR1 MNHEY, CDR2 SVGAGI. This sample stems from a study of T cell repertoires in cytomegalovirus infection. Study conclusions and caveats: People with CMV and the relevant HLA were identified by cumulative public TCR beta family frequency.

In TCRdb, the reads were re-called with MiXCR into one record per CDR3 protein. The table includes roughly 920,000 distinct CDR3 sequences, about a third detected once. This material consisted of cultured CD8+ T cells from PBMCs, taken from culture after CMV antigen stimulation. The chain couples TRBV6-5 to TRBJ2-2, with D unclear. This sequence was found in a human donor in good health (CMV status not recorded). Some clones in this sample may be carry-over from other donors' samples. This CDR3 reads CASSYSKVHMNTGELFF. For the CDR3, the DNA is TGTGCCAGCAGTTACTCGAAGGTCCACATGAACACCGGGGAGCTGTTTTTT.